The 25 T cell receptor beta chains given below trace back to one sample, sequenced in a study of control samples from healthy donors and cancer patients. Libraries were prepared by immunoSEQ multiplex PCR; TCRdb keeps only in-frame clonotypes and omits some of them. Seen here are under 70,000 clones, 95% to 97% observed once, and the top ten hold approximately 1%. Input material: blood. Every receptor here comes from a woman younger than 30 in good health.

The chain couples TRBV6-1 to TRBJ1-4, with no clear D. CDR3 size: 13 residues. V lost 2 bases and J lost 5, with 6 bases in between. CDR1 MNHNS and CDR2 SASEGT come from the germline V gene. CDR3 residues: CASSERENEKLFF. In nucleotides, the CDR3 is TGTGCCAGCAGTGAAAGGGAGAATGAAAAACTGTTTTTT.

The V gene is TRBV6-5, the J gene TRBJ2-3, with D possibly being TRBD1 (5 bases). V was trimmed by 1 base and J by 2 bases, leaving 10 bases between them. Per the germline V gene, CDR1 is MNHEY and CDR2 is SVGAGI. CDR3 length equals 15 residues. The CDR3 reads CASSYFQGHTDTQYF. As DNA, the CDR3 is TGTGCCAGCAGTTACTTTCAGGGCCACACAGATACGCAGTATTTT.

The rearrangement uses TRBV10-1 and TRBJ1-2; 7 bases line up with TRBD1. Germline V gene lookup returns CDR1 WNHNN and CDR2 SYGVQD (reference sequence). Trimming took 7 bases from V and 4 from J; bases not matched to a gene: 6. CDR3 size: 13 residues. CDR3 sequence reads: CASNLQGSYGYTF. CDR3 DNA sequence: TGCGCCAGCAACCTACAGGGGTCCTATGGCTACACCTTC.

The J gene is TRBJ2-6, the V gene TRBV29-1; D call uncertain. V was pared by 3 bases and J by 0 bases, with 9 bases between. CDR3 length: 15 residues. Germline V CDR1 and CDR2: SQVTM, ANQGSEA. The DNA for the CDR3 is TGCAGCGTTGAGGCGAAAAGCTCTGGGGCCAACGTCCTGACTTTC. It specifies CSVEAKSSGANVLTF.

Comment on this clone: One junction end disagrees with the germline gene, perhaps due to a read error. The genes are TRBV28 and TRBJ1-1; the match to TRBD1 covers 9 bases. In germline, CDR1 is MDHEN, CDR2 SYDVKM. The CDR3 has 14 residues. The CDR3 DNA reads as TGTGCCAGCAGGTCCGACAGGGGGAACGCTGAAGCTTTCTTT. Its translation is CASRSDRGNAEAFF.

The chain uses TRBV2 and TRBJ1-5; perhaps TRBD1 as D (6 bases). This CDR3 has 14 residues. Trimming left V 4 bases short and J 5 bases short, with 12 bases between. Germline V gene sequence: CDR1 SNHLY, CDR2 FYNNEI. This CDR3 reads CASSGQAIYQPQHF. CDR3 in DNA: TGTGCCAGCAGTGGACAGGCGATTTATCAGCCCCAGCATTTT. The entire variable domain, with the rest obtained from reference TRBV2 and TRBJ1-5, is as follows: EPEVTQTPSHQVTQMGQEVILRCVPISNHLYFYWYRQILGQKVEFLVSFYNNEISEKSEIFDDQFSVERPDGSNFTLKIRSTKLEDSAMYFCASSGQAIYQPQHFGDGTRLSIL.

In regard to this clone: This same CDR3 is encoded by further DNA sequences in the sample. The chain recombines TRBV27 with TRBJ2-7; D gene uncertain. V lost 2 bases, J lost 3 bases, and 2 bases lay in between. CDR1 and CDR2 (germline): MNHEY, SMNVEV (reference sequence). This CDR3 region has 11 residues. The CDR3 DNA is TGTGCCAGCAGTTTAGGCTACGAGCAGTACTTC. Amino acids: CASSLGYEQYF.

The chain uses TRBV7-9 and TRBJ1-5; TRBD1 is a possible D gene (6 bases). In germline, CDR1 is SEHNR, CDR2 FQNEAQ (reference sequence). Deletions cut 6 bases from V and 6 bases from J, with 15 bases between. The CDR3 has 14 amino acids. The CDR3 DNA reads TGTGCCAGCAGTCAAACAGGGAAGGCTCAGCCCCAGCATTTT. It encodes CASSQTGKAQPQHF.

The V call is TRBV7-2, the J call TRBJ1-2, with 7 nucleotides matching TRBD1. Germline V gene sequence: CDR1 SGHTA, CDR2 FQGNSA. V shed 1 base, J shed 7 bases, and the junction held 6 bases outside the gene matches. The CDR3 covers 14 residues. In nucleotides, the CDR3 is TGTGCCAGCAGCTTAGACAGGGGTCGTTTTGGCTACACCTTC. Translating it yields CASSLDRGRFGYTF.

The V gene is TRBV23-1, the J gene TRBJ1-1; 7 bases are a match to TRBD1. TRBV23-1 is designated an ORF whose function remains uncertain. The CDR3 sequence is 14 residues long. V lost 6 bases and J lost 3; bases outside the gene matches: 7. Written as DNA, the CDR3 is TGCGCCAGCAGGCACAGGGGTACGGACACTGAAGCTTTCTTT. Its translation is CASRHRGTDTEAFF.

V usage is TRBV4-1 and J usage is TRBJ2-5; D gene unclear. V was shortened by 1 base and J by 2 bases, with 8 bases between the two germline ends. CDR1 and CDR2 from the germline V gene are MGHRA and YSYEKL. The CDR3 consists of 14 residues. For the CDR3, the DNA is TGCGCCAGCAGCCAAGGAAAGAAACAAGAGACCCAGTACTTC. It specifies CASSQGKKQETQYF.

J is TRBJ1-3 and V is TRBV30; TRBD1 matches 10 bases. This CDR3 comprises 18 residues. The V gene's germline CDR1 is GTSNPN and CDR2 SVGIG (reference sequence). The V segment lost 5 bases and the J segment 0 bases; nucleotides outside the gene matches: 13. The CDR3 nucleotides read TGTGCCTGGGGGGCGGACAGGGGGTCCCACCACTCTGGAAACACCATATATTTT. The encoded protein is CAWGADRGSHHSGNTIYF.

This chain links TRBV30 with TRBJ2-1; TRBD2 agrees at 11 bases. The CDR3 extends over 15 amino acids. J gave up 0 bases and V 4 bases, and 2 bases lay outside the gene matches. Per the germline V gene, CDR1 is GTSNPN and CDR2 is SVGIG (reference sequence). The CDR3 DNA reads TGTGCCTGGACTAGCGGGGGGAGCTCCTACAATGAGCAGTTCTTC. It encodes CAWTSGGSSYNEQFF. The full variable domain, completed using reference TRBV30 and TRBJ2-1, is SQTIHQWPATLVQPVGSPLSLECTVEGTSNPNLYWYRQAAGRGLQLLFYSVGIGQISSEVPQNLSASRPQDRQFILSSKKLLLSDSGFYLCAWTSGGSSYNEQFFGPGTRLTVL.

The CDR3 sequence is CASSLRWDRLDYGYTF. The CDR3 DNA sequence: TGTGCCAGCAGCTTAAGGTGGGACAGATTGGACTATGGCTACACCTTC. The gene calls are TRBV7-3 and TRBJ1-2; 7 bases map to TRBD1. Germline assignment: CDR1 SGHTA and CDR2 FQGTGA. The CDR3 is 16 residues long. V was clipped by 1 base and J by 3 bases; unmatched bases: 8.

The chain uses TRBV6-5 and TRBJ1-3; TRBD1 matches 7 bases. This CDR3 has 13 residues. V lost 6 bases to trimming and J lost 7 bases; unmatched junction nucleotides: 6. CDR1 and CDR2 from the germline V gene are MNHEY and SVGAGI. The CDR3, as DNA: TGTGCCAGCAGGAATGACAGGGCCAACACCATATATTTT. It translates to CASRNDRANTIYF.

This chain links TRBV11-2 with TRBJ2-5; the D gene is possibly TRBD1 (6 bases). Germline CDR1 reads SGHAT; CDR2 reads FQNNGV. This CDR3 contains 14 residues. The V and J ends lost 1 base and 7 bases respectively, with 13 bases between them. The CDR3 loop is CASSLVSGQPTQYF. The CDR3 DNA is TGTGCCAGCAGCTTAGTCTCTGGACAGCCGACCCAGTACTTC. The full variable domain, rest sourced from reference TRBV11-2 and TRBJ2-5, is EAGVAQSPRYKIIEKRQSVAFWCNPISGHATLYWYQQILGQGPKLLIQFQNNGVVDDSQLPKDRFSAERLKGVDSTLKIQPAKLEDSAVYLCASSLVSGQPTQYFGPGTRLLVL.

The CDR3: CASSEGSVSGEKLFF. The CDR3 DNA follows: TGTGCCAGCAGTGAAGGATCTGTAAGTGGAGAAAAACTGTTTTTT. The V gene is TRBV2, the J gene TRBJ1-4; no firm D call. V lost 1 base and J lost 8, with 14 bases in between. Germline values: CDR1 SNHLY, CDR2 FYNNEI. This CDR3 is built from 15 residues.

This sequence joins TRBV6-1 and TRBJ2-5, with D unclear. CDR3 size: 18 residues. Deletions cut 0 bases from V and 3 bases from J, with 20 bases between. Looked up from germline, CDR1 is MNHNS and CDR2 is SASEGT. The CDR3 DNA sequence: TGTGCCAGCAGTGAAGCCGGATTGCTGTACGGGCTGGAAGAGACCCAGTACTTC. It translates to CASSEAGLLYGLEETQYF.

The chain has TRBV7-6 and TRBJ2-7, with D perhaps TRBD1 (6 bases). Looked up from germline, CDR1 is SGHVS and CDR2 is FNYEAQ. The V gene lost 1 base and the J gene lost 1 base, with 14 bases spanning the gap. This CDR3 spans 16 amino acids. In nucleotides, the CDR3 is TGTGCCAGCAGCTTAGGTGGTCGGGACACATCCTACGAGCAGTACTTC. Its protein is CASSLGGRDTSYEQYF.

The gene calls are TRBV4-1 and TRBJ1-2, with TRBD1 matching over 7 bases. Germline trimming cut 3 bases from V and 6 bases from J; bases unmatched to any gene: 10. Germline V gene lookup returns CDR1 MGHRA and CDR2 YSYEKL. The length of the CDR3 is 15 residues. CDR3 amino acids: CASSHLGRQGDGYTF. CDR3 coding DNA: TGCGCCAGCAGCCACCTGGGACGACAGGGCGATGGCTACACCTTC.

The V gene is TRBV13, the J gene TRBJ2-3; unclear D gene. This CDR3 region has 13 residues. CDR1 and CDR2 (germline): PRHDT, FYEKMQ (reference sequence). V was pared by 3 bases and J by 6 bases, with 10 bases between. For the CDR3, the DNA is TGTGCCAGCAGCTTGACGGTCACGGATACGCAGTATTTT. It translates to CASSLTVTDTQYF.

The CDR3 DNA sequence: TGTGCCAGCAGACAACCGACAGGGCTAACACTCCACTTT. It is translated as CASRQPTGLTLHF. This chain uses TRBV11-2 with TRBJ1-6, with 7 positions matching TRBD1. The CDR3 loop spans 13 amino acids. Trimming cost V 6 bases and J 16 bases; bases outside gene matches: 12. Germline CDR1 and CDR2: SGHAT and FQNNGV. The whole variable domain, remainder taken from reference TRBV11-2 and TRBJ1-6, is EAGVAQSPRYKIIEKRQSVAFWCNPISGHATLYWYQQILGQGPKLLIQFQNNGVVDDSQLPKDRFSAERLKGVDSTLKIQPAKLEDSAVYLCASRQPTGLTLHFGNGTRLTVT.

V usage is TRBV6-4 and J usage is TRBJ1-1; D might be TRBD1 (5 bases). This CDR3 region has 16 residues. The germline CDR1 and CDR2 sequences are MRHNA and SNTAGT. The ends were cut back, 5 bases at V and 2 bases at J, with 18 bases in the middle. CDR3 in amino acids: CASSPRGGAGNTEAFF. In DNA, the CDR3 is TGTGCCAGCAGTCCCCGCGGCGGGGCAGGCAACACTGAAGCTTTCTTT.

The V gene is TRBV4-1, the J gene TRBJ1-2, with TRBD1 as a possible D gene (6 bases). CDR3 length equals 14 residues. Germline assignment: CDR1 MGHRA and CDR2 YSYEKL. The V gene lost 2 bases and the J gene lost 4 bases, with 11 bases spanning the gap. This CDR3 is CASSQLTGLYGYTF. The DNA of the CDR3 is TGCGCCAGCAGCCAACTGACAGGACTCTATGGCTACACCTTC.

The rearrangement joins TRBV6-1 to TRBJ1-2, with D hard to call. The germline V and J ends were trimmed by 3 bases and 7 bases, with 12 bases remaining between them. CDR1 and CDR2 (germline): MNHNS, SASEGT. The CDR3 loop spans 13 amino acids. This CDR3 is CASSDANLVGYTF. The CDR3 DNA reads TGTGCCAGCAGTGACGCTAACCTCGTTGGCTACACCTTC.